One and the same sample provided the 31 T cell receptor beta chains below, sequenced in a study of shared clonotypes between healthy human individuals. The data were produced by immunoSEQ multiplex PCR, yet TCRdb's version contains in-frame clones alone and is incomplete. The data contain about 2.4 million clones, 80% to 95% of them singletons. Sequencing was carried out using naive CD4+ T cells from PBMCs. Subset specified: CD45RA+ positively selected. The source of these receptors is a young man in good health. Some clones in this sample may be carry-over from other donors' samples.

The V and J genes are TRBV19 and TRBJ1-2; no clear D. Germline-derived CDR1 and CDR2 are LNHDA and SQIVND (reference sequence). V was pared by 5 bases and J by 4 bases, with 8 bases between. The CDR3 loop spans 12 amino acids. Here the CDR3 DNA reads TGTGCCAGTAGTCCCCCCCTCTATGGCTACACCTTC. It specifies CASSPPLYGYTF.

V gene TRBV6-5 combines with J gene TRBJ1-6; D possibly corresponds to TRBD1 (5 bases). V dropped 4 bases and J dropped 10 bases, with 14 bases sitting between them. The CDR3 consists of 14 residues. Germline lookup yields CDR1 MNHEY and CDR2 SVGAGI. The CDR3 DNA sequence: TGTGCCAGCAGTTTCCGAGGGGCGGGCTCACCCCTCCACTTT. Translation: CASSFRGAGSPLHF.

The V gene is TRBV15, the J gene TRBJ2-2; D may match TRBD1 or TRBD2 (5 bases each). Germline V lookup: CDR1 LNHNV, CDR2 YYDKDF (reference sequence). V lost 3 bases to trimming and J lost 3 bases, with 11 bases between them. The CDR3 spans 15 residues. The CDR3 loop is CATSRRVGDTGELFF. In nucleotides, the CDR3 is TGTGCCACCAGCAGGCGGGTAGGGGACACCGGGGAGCTGTTTTTT. Looking up the rest from reference TRBV15 and TRBJ2-2 gives the full variable domain: DAMVIQNPRYQVTQFGKPVTLSCSQTLNHNVMYWYQQKSSQAPKLLFHYYDKDFNNEADTPDNFQSRRPNTSFCFLDIRSPGLGDTAMYLCATSRRVGDTGELFFGEGSRLTVL.

The CDR3 nucleotides read TGCGCCAGCAGCTCCCAGGTTGTTGGGGAGACCCAGTACTTC. As protein: CASSSQVVGETQYF. The chain has TRBV5-1 and TRBJ2-5, with D uncertain. V lost 3 bases and J 5 bases, leaving 14 bases between the germline ends. Germline-derived CDR1 and CDR2 are SGHRS and YFSETQ. This CDR3 spans 14 amino acids.

The chain has TRBV11-2 and TRBJ1-1, with D possibly being TRBD1 (5 bases). Germline values: CDR1 SGHAT, CDR2 FQNNGV. The CDR3 length is 13 residues. Between the trimmed V and J ends, which lost 3 bases and 4 bases, there was a span of 9 bases. This CDR3 is CASSLAGLTEAFF. The CDR3 DNA follows: TGTGCCAGCAGCTTGGCAGGGCTCACTGAAGCTTTCTTT.

V gene TRBV5-1 combines with J gene TRBJ2-7, with D possibly called TRBD1 or TRBD2 (5 bases each). Germline V gives CDR1 SGHRS, CDR2 YFSETQ. V dropped 6 bases and J dropped 2 bases, with 21 bases sitting between them. The CDR3 covers 16 residues. The CDR3 region is CASTPWYWGPTYEQYF. The CDR3 nucleotides read TGCGCCAGCACCCCTTGGTACTGGGGACCCACCTACGAGCAGTACTTC.

The rearrangement uses TRBV6-4 and TRBJ2-3; TRBD2 matches 8 bases. Germline loops: CDR1 MRHNA, CDR2 SNTAGT. Unmatched junction bases numbered 5, after V lost 6 bases and J lost 0 bases. The CDR3 covers 15 residues. In nucleotides, the CDR3 is TGTGCCAGCAGCCTGACTAGCGCCAGCACAGATACGCAGTATTTT. Its protein is CASSLTSASTDTQYF.

This chain uses TRBV7-9 with TRBJ1-1, with D unresolved. The V end was cut by 1 base, the J end by 1 base, with 7 bases between. The CDR3 is 14 residues long. Germline-derived CDR1 and CDR2 are SEHNR and FQNEAQ (reference sequence). The CDR3 DNA reads TGTGCCAGCAGCTTAGTGCTGGAGAACACTGAAGCTTTCTTT. Translating gives CASSLVLENTEAFF.

V usage is TRBV5-6 and J usage is TRBJ1-2; D is undetermined. CDR1 and CDR2 from the germline V gene are SGHDT and YYEEEE. The CDR3 has 16 amino acids. Trimming took 3 bases from V and 2 from J, leaving 17 bases between them. CDR3: CASSSKRFYSNYGYTF. Written as DNA, the CDR3 is TGTGCCAGCAGCTCAAAGCGCTTTTACTCAAACTATGGCTACACCTTC.

This clone was seen a handful of times. The gene calls are TRBV2 and TRBJ1-4, with D hard to call. V was clipped by 6 bases and J by 5 bases, with 16 bases between them. CDR1 SNHLY and CDR2 FYNNEI come from the germline V gene. The CDR3 has 15 amino acids. CDR3 DNA: TGTGCCAGCAGGCTGCGGGGTCCCACAAATGAAAAACTGTTTTTT. It encodes CASRLRGPTNEKLFF.

This chain connects TRBV6-1 to TRBJ1-2, with TRBD1 matching over 7 bases. The V and J ends lost 5 bases and 5 bases, in that order; junction bases with no gene match: 11. The CDR3 length is 15 residues. The germline CDR1 and CDR2 sequences are MNHNS and SASEGT. CDR3 protein: CASSPSGVQGYGYTF. DNA for the CDR3: TGTGCCAGCAGTCCGAGCGGGGTACAGGGGTATGGCTACACCTTC.

The chain carries TRBV5-5 and TRBJ2-1; D not resolved. The CDR3 extends over 13 amino acids. V lost 0 bases, J lost 4 bases, and 5 bases lay in between. Germline CDR1 SGHKS, CDR2 YYEKEE (reference sequence). Here the CDR3 reads CASSLGAYNEQFF. The CDR3 DNA sequence: TGTGCCAGCAGCTTGGGGGCGTACAATGAGCAGTTCTTC.

The gene calls are TRBV5-1 and TRBJ2-7; TRBD1 or TRBD2 may be the D gene (6 bases each). The CDR3 totals 15 residues. Germline V CDR1 and CDR2: SGHRS, YFSETQ. V lost 4 bases and J 4 bases, leaving 18 bases between the germline ends. This chain's CDR3 is CASSLVEGGRYEQYF. The CDR3 DNA sequence: TGCGCCAGCAGCCTGGTGGAGGGGGGTAGGTACGAGCAGTACTTC.

The chain combines TRBV4-2 with TRBJ2-2; D is unresolved. CDR1 is LGHNA, CDR2 YNFKEQ, per germline. This CDR3 is 15 amino acids long. V was pared by 4 bases and J by 4 bases, with 13 bases between. For the CDR3, the DNA is TGTGCCAGCAGCCTGGGGTCCAGGTTCACCGGGGAGCTGTTTTTT. Amino acids: CASSLGSRFTGELFF.

V gene TRBV2 combines with J gene TRBJ1-1, with unresolved D. Germline lookup yields CDR1 SNHLY and CDR2 FYNNEI. The CDR3 loop spans 13 amino acids. V shed 6 bases and J shed 0 bases, with 8 bases lying between them. The CDR3 sequence: CASRPDVNTEAFF. As DNA, the CDR3 is TGTGCCAGCAGGCCTGATGTGAACACTGAAGCTTTCTTT.

The chain recombines TRBV7-6 with TRBJ2-5, with TRBD1 as a possible D gene (5 bases). V was trimmed by 5 bases and J by 0 bases, leaving 13 bases between them. Germline lookup yields CDR1 SGHVS and CDR2 FNYEAQ. The CDR3 has 15 residues. CDR3 DNA sequence: TGTGCCAGCAGCGTACTGGGGCAGGACCAAGAGACCCAGTACTTC. Translated, it gives CASSVLGQDQETQYF.

This sequence joins TRBV7-3 and TRBJ2-5; 8 nucleotides line up with TRBD2. Looked up from germline, CDR1 is SGHTA and CDR2 is FQGTGA. The CDR3 is 17 residues long. After removal of 0 bases from V and 1 base from J, the junction contained 7 bases not matched to a gene. The CDR3, as DNA: TGTGCCAGCAGCTTAACATCGTCAGCGGGAGCCCAAGAGACCCAGTACTTC. It codes for CASSLTSSAGAQETQYF.

This chain joins TRBV19 and TRBJ2-6; D perhaps matches TRBD1 (5 bases). The CDR3 loop spans 15 amino acids. Germline CDR1 reads LNHDA; CDR2 reads SQIVND (reference sequence). The V gene lost 11 bases and the J gene lost 1 base, with 15 bases spanning the gap. The CDR3 DNA follows: TGTGCCGCTCAGGGTTTCGCATCTGGGGCCAACGTCCTGACTTTC. Amino acid sequence: CAAQGFASGANVLTF.

This sequence joins TRBV28 and TRBJ1-5; tentative D call: TRBD1 (6 bases). CDR3 size: 15 residues. V was clipped by 5 bases and J by 4 bases, with 15 bases between them. Germline V CDR1 and CDR2: MDHEN, SYDVKM. Here the CDR3 reads CASSAGGAGNQPQHF. CDR3 sequence (DNA): TGTGCCAGCAGTGCGGGGGGGGCGGGTAATCAGCCCCAGCATTTT.

This clone was detected a few times. The rearrangement joins TRBV6-6 to TRBJ1-1; D is possibly TRBD1 (6 bases). V was trimmed by 7 bases and J by 1 base, leaving 10 bases between them. From germline, CDR1 is MNHNY and CDR2 SVGAGI (reference sequence). The CDR3 is 13 residues long. As DNA, the CDR3 is TGTGCCAGCATTCGGACAGAGAACACTGAAGCTTTCTTT. Protein sequence: CASIRTENTEAFF.

J is TRBJ2-2 and V is TRBV5-1; TRBD1 is a possible D gene (6 bases). Trimming pared 3 bases from V and 4 bases from J, leaving 13 bases between. Germline V gene sequence: CDR1 SGHRS, CDR2 YFSETQ. The CDR3 spans 15 residues. CDR3 nucleotide sequence: TGCGCCAGCAGCTGGGACGGGACACCCACCGGGGAGCTGTTTTTT. Protein sequence: CASSWDGTPTGELFF.

This clone appeared a single time. The chain joins TRBV7-2 to TRBJ1-5; D not certain. The CDR3 loop spans 15 amino acids. V shed 2 bases and J shed 6 bases, with 14 bases lying between them. Looked up from germline, CDR1 is SGHTA and CDR2 is FQGNSA. CDR3 coding DNA: TGTGCCAGCAGCTTACCGCTATCTTGGGCTCAGCCCCAGCATTTT. Amino acids: CASSLPLSWAQPQHF.

This clone turned up a few times. Other DNA sequences within the sample encode an identical CDR3. V gene TRBV20-1 combines with J gene TRBJ2-3; D call uncertain. Germline V gene data show CDR1 as DFQATT and CDR2 as SNEGSKA (reference sequence). The CDR3 covers 10 residues. The V end was cut by 3 bases, the J end by 6 bases, with 4 bases between. The CDR3 sequence: CSASRDTQYF. CDR3 bases: TGCAGTGCTAGTCGGGATACGCAGTATTTT.

The rearrangement uses TRBV6-1 and TRBJ2-7; 13 nucleotides line up with TRBD2. V dropped 7 bases and J dropped 3; count of bases not matched to a gene: 3. CDR1 and CDR2 (germline): MNHNS, SASEGT. The CDR3 spans 14 residues. The CDR3 here is CASTGTSGIYEQYF. The CDR3, as DNA: TGTGCCAGCACCGGGACTAGCGGGATCTACGAGCAGTACTTC.

V is TRBV5-1 and J is TRBJ1-1, with 11 positions matching TRBD1. The CDR3 contains 15 residues. The J segment lost 10 bases and the V segment lost 4 bases, leaving 12 bases of the junction unmatched. The V gene's germline CDR1 is SGHRS and CDR2 YFSETQ. The CDR3 loop is CASSNTGTGGIGAFF. The DNA for the CDR3 is TGCGCCAGCAGCAATACCGGGACAGGGGGTATTGGAGCTTTCTTT.

The chain is built from TRBV29-1 and TRBJ2-5; D unresolved. Germline assignment: CDR1 SQVTM and CDR2 ANQGSEA. Trimming removed 0 bases from V and 5 bases from J, with 19 bases in between. The CDR3 runs to 16 residues. The CDR3 bases are TGCAGCGTTGAAGATCGAAAGGATAAGTCTAGGGAGACCCAGTACTTC. Protein product: CSVEDRKDKSRETQYF.

The CDR3 here is CASSAGHPDTQYF. In DNA, the CDR3 is TGCGCCAGCAGCGCCGGGCACCCAGATACGCAGTATTTT. The V and J genes are TRBV4-1 and TRBJ2-3; the D is unclear. This CDR3 contains 13 residues. Germline loops: CDR1 MGHRA, CDR2 YSYEKL. Trimming took off 5 bases at V and 4 bases at J, with 10 bases between the two ends.

A remark on this clone: The same CDR3 is also encoded by other DNA sequences in this sample. CDR3 sequence: CASSLASRSYNEQFF. The DNA for the CDR3 is TGCGCCAGCAGCTTGGCGAGTCGGTCCTACAATGAGCAGTTCTTC. This chain uses TRBV5-1 with TRBJ2-1; D remains ambiguous. Germline CDR1 and CDR2: SGHRS and YFSETQ. V dropped 0 bases and J dropped 1 base, with 8 bases sitting between them. The CDR3 covers 15 residues.

This clone has just one count. The V gene is TRBV27, the J gene TRBJ2-1; weak D call: TRBD2 (5 bases). Trimming cost V 5 bases and J 7 bases, with 15 bases left between them. Germline CDR1 and CDR2: MNHEY and SMNVEV (reference sequence). The CDR3 contains 14 residues. The CDR3 DNA follows: TGTGCCAGCAGTGGAGGTTCTCTCCGGAATGAGCAGTTCTTC. Its translation is CASSGGSLRNEQFF.

V usage is TRBV11-2 and J usage is TRBJ1-2; D possibly corresponds to TRBD1 (5 bases). Trimming cost V 1 base and J 8 bases, with 14 bases left between them. This CDR3 is 14 amino acids long. CDR1 is SGHAT and CDR2 is FQNNGV in the germline V gene. CDR3 DNA sequence: TGTGCCAGCAGCTTAGCAGGGACCGTTGTGGGCTACACCTTC. Translated: CASSLAGTVVGYTF.

The chain couples TRBV10-2 to TRBJ2-1, with TRBD2 identical over 7 bases. The CDR3 is made up of 15 amino acids. Germline V gene lookup returns CDR1 WSHSY and CDR2 SAAADI. Trimming removed 3 bases from V and 7 bases from J; junction bases left unmatched: 9. The CDR3 sequence: CASSDLSLGGNEQFF. CDR3 DNA sequence: TGCGCCAGCAGTGACCTCTCCCTGGGGGGGAATGAGCAGTTCTTC.